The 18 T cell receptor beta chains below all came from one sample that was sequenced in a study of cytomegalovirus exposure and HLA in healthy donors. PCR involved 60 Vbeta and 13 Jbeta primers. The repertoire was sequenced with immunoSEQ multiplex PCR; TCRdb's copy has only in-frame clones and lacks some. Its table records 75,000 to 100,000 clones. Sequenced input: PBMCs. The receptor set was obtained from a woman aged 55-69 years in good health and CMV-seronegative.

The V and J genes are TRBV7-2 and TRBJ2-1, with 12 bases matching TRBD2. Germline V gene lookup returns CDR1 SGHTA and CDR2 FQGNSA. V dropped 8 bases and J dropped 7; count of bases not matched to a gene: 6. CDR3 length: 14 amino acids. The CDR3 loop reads CASLTSGRGNEQFF. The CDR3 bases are TGTGCCAGCTTGACTAGCGGGAGAGGGAATGAGCAGTTCTTC.

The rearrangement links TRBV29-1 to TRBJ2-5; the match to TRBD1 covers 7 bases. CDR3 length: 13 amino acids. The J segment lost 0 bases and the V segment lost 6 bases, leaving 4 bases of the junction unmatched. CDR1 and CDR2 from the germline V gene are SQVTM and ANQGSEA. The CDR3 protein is CSVVTGYQETQYF. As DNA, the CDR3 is TGCAGCGTCGTGACAGGGTACCAAGAGACCCAGTACTTC. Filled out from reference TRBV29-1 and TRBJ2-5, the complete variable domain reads SAVISQKPSRDICQRGTSLTIQCQVDSQVTMMFWYRQQPGQSLTLIATANQGSEATYESGFVIDKFPISRPNLTFSTLTVSNMSPEDSSIYLCSVVTGYQETQYFGPGTRLLVL.

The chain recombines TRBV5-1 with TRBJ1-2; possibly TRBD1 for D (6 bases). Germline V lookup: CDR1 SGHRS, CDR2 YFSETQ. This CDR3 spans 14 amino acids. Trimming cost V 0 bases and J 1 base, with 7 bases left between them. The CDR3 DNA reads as TGCGCCAGCAGCTTGGGGGACATTAACTATGGCTACACCTTC. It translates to CASSLGDINYGYTF.

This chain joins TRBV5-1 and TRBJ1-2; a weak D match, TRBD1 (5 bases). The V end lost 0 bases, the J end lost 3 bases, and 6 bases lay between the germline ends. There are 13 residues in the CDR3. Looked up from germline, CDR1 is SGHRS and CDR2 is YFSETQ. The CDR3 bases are TGCGCCAGCAGCTTGGCGGGGGACTATGGCTACACCTTC. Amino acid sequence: CASSLAGDYGYTF. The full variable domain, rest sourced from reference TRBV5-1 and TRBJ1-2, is KAGVTQTPRYLIKTRGQQVTLSCSPISGHRSVSWYQQTPGQGLQFLFEYFSETQRNKGNFPGRFSGRQFSNSRSEMNVSTLELGDSALYLCASSLAGDYGYTFGSGTRLTVV.

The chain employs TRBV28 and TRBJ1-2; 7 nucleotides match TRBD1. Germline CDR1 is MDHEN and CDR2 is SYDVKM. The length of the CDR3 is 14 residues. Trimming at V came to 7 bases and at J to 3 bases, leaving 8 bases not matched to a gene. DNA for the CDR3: TGTGCCAGCACCCTATGGGGGACAGACTATGGCTACACCTTC. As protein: CASTLWGTDYGYTF.

The CDR3 coding sequence is TGTGCCAGCATACCAGTCCATAGCAATCAGCCCCAGCATTTT. Amino acids: CASIPVHSNQPQHF. The rearrangement uses TRBV28 and TRBJ1-5, with unresolved D. CDR3 length: 14 residues. The germline V and J ends were trimmed by 7 bases and 0 bases, with 10 bases remaining between them. Germline V gives CDR1 MDHEN, CDR2 SYDVKM. Drawing the rest from reference TRBV28 and TRBJ1-5, the complete variable domain is DVKVTQSSRYLVKRTGEKVFLECVQDMDHENMFWYRQDPGLGLRLIYFSYDVKMKEKGDIPEGYSVSREKKERFSLILESASTNQTSMYLCASIPVHSNQPQHFGDGTRLSIL.

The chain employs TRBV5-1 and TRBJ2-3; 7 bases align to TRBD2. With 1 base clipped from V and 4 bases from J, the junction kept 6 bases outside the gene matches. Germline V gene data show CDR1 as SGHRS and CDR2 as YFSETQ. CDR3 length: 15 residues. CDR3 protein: CASSLFAGEADTQYF. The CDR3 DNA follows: TGCGCCAGCAGCTTGTTTGCGGGAGAGGCAGATACGCAGTATTTT.

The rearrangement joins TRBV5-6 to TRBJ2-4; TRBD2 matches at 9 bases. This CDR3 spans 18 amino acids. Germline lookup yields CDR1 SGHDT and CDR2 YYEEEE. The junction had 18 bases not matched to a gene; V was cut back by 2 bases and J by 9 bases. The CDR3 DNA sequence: TGTGCCAGCAGCTTCGGGGGTTTTGCGGGAGGGCCTCATACCATTCAGTACTTC. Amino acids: CASSFGGFAGGPHTIQYF.

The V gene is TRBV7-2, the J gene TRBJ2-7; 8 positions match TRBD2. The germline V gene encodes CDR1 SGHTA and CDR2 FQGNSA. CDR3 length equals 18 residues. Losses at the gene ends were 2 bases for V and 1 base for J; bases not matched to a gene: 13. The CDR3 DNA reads TGTGCCAGCAGCTTAATGAGGATACTAGCGGTGGATTCCTACGAGCAGTACTTC. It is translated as CASSLMRILAVDSYEQYF.

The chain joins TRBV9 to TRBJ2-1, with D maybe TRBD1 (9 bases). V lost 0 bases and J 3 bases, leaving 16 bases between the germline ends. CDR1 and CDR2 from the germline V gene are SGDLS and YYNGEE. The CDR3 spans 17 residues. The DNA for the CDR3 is TGTGCCAGCAGCGTAGGGGCGGGGGGACAGGGCTACAATGAGCAGTTCTTC. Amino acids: CASSVGAGGQGYNEQFF.

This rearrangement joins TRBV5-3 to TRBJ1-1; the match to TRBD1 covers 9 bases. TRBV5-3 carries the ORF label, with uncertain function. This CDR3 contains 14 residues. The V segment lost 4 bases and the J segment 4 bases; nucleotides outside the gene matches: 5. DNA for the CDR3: TGTGCCAGAAGCGGAGTGACAGGGGGCACTGAAGCTTTCTTT. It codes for CARSGVTGGTEAFF.

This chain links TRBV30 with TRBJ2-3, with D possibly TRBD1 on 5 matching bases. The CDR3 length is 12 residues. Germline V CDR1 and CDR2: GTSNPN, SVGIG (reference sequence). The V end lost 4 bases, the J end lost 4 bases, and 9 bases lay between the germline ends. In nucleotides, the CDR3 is TGTGCCTGGACCCTGACAGCAGATACGCAGTATTTT. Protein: CAWTLTADTQYF.

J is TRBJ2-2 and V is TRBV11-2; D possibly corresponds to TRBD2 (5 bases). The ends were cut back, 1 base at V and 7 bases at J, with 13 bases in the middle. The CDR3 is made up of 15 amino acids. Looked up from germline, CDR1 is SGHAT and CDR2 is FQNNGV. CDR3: CASSLAVPGIGELFF. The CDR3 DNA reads TGTGCCAGCAGCTTAGCCGTTCCGGGAATCGGGGAGCTGTTTTTT.

The DNA of the CDR3 is TGTGCCACCAGCAGAGAAGAGGATCAGCCCCAGCATTTT. This translates into CATSREEDQPQHF. The J gene is TRBJ1-5, the V gene TRBV15; D not certain. Deletions cut 0 bases from V and 5 bases from J, with 5 bases between. This CDR3 is built from 13 residues. Per germline, CDR1 LNHNV and CDR2 YYDKDF (reference sequence).

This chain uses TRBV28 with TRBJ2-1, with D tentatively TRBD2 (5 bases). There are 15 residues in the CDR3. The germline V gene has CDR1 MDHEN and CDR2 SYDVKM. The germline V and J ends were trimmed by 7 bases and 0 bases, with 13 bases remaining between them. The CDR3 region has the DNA TGTGCCAGCACGCGGGCGCCTAGCTCCTACAATGAGCAGTTCTTC. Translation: CASTRAPSSYNEQFF.

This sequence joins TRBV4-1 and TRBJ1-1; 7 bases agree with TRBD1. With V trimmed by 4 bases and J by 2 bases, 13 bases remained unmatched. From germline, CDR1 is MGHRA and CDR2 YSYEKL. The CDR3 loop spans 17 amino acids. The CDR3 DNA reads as TGCGCCAGCAGCCCTTATGGTGTCGGACAGGTCAACACTGAAGCTTTCTTT. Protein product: CASSPYGVGQVNTEAFF.

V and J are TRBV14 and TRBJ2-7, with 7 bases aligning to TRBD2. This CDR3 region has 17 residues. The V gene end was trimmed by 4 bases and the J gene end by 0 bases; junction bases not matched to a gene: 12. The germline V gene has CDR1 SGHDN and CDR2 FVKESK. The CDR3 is CASSRGWIGGSSYEQYF. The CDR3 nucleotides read TGTGCCAGCAGCCGTGGCTGGATCGGGGGGAGCTCCTACGAGCAGTACTTC. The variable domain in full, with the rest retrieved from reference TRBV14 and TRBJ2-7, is EAGVTQFPSHSVIEKGQTVTLRCDPISGHDNLYWYRRVMGKEIKFLLHFVKESKQDESGMPNNRFLAERTGGTYSTLKVQPAELEDSGVYFCASSRGWIGGSSYEQYFGPGTRLTVT.

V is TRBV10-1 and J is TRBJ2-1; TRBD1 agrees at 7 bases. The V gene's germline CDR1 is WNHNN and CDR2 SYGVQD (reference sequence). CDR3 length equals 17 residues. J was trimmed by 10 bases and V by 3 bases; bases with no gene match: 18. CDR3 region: CASSEMPGGQALGEQFF. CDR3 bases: TGCGCCAGCAGTGAAATGCCGGGCGGACAGGCCCTTGGGGAGCAGTTCTTC.